Below are 32 T cell receptor beta chains sequenced from a single sample in a study of T cells after yellow fever vaccination. TCRdb itself ran the 5' RACE reads through MiXCR, one entry per CDR3 protein. There are around 100,000 distinct CDR3 sequences in the sample; approximately 8.4% occur only once, and 25% lies in the top ten. The sequencing used CD8+ T cells sorted from PBMCs, collected 45 days after the yellow fever booster vaccination. The origin of the receptors is a man in his thirties or forties who received the YFV17D yellow fever vaccine.

At least ten counts were recorded for this clonotype. V usage is TRBV24-1 and J usage is TRBJ2-3, with TRBD2 identical over 13 bases. CDR1 and CDR2 (germline): KGHDR, SFDVKD. The V and J ends lost 4 bases and 6 bases, in that order; junction bases with no gene match: 9. The CDR3 extends over 17 amino acids. CDR3 protein: CATSDHGLAGVGDTQYF. Here the CDR3 DNA reads TGTGCCACCAGTGACCACGGACTAGCGGGAGTTGGGGATACGCAGTATTTT.

This clonotype appeared many times. The chain joins TRBV12-3 or TRBV12-4 to TRBJ2-3; unclear D gene. V was trimmed by 3 bases and J by 3 bases, leaving 7 bases between them. CDR3 length: 13 amino acids. CDR3 DNA: TGTGCCAGCAGTTTGGCGCCAACAGATACGCAGTATTTT. The encoded protein is CASSLAPTDTQYF.

This clonotype showed up many times. This chain connects TRBV6-2 or TRBV6-3 to TRBJ2-3; 8 bases agree with TRBD2. V shed 2 bases, J shed 1 base, and the junction held 17 bases outside the gene matches. Germline lookup yields CDR1 MNHEY and CDR2 SVGEGT. The CDR3 is made up of 20 amino acids. The CDR3 coding sequence is TGTGCCAGCAGTTACACCCCTCAACCGACCCGGGGACTAGGCACAGATACGCAGTATTTT. It yields the protein CASSYTPQPTRGLGTDTQYF.

This clonotype occurred many times. The V gene is TRBV15, the J gene TRBJ1-2, with D perhaps TRBD1 (6 bases). The CDR3 runs 14 residues. In germline, CDR1 is LNHNV, CDR2 YYDKDF (reference sequence). V was trimmed by 2 bases and J by 3 bases, leaving 10 bases between them. The DNA for the CDR3 is TGTGCCACCAGCAGAAACAGGGAATACTATGGCTACACCTTC. It is translated as CATSRNREYYGYTF.

This clonotype was counted at least ten times. The gene calls are TRBV29-1 and TRBJ2-1; D gene unclear. With 4 bases removed from V and 3 bases from J, the gap between germline ends came to 10 bases. Germline V gene lookup returns CDR1 SQVTM and CDR2 ANQGSEA. The CDR3 spans 13 residues. CDR3 loop: CSVATDLYNEQFF. CDR3 coding DNA: TGCAGCGTTGCGACGGACCTCTACAATGAGCAGTTCTTC.

The chain recombines TRBV4-1 with TRBJ2-1; TRBD2 agrees at 13 bases. Germline lookup yields CDR1 MGHRA and CDR2 YSYEKL. CDR3 length: 15 amino acids. V lost 3 bases, J lost 8 bases, and 4 bases stayed unmatched. For the CDR3, the DNA is TGCGCCAGCAGCCAGACTAGCGGGAGGATGGATGAGCAGTTCTTC. Translated: CASSQTSGRMDEQFF.

This clonotype showed up many times. The genes are TRBV27 and TRBJ2-1, with D possibly being TRBD1 (6 bases). The germline gives CDR1 MNHEY, CDR2 SMNVEV (reference sequence). The CDR3 totals 16 residues. V was cut by 3 bases and J by 0 bases, with 12 bases left in between. This chain's CDR3 is CASSFKDRYSYNEQFF. CDR3 nucleotide sequence: TGTGCCAGCAGTTTTAAGGACAGATACTCCTACAATGAGCAGTTCTTC.

This clonotype appeared a few times. Here the CDR3 reads CASSLGAQWAYGYTF. The DNA of the CDR3 is TGTGCCAGCAGCTTGGGGGCTCAATGGGCCTATGGCTACACCTTC. The gene calls are TRBV7-8 and TRBJ1-2; weak D call: TRBD1 (6 bases). The germline CDR1 and CDR2 sequences are SGHVS and FQNEAQ. V gave up 3 bases and J gave up 4 bases, with 15 bases separating them. The CDR3 is 15 residues long. Full variable domain (outside the CDR3, taken from reference TRBV7-8 and TRBJ1-2): GAGVSQSPRYKVAKRGQDVALRCDPISGHVSLFWYQQALGQGPEFLTYFQNEAQLDKSGLPSDRFFAERPEGSVSTLKIQRTQQEDSAVYLCASSLGAQWAYGYTFGSGTRLTVV.

In this sample, this clonotype turned up many times. The chain carries TRBV9 and TRBJ1-1, with TRBD1 as a possible D gene (6 bases). The germline V gene encodes CDR1 SGDLS and CDR2 YYNGEE. V was cut by 2 bases and J by 0 bases, with 17 bases left in between. This CDR3 comprises 17 residues. The DNA for the CDR3 is TGTGCCAGCAGCGTCCACCCCGCCGGGACATTGAACACTGAAGCTTTCTTT. Translating it yields CASSVHPAGTLNTEAFF.

This clonotype appeared a few times. The chain uses TRBV7-9 and TRBJ1-2; possibly TRBD1 for D (5 bases). This CDR3 has 12 residues. Germline values: CDR1 SEHNR, CDR2 FQNEAQ (reference sequence). Between the trimmed V and J ends, which lost 4 bases and 8 bases, there was a span of 11 bases. CDR3 loop: CASSSKPGGYTF. DNA for the CDR3: TGTGCCAGCAGCTCCAAGCCAGGGGGCTACACCTTC.

This clonotype was seen only a few times. The chain is built from TRBV30 and TRBJ2-7; D not certain. CDR1 GTSNPN and CDR2 SVGIG come from the germline V gene (reference sequence). The CDR3 spans 13 residues. Trimming cost V 1 base and J 0 bases, with 7 bases left between them. The CDR3 nucleotides are TGTGCCTGGAGTGGAGGCAGCTCCTACGAGCAGTACTTC. Translation: CAWSGGSSYEQYF.

This clonotype was counted many times. The chain is built from TRBV7-6 and TRBJ2-7, with D perhaps TRBD2 (6 bases). The CDR3 runs 14 residues. Germline assignment: CDR1 SGHVS and CDR2 FNYEAQ. Trimming shortened V by 5 bases and J by 2 bases, and 13 bases separated the two germline ends. The CDR3 here is CASSPGRSPYEQYF. In nucleotides, the CDR3 is TGTGCCAGCAGCCCAGGGAGGTCTCCCTACGAGCAGTACTTC.

This clonotype occurred a few times. The chain uses TRBV12-3 or TRBV12-4 and TRBJ2-6; possibly TRBD1 for D (5 bases). The CDR3 is 15 residues long. V lost 7 bases, J lost 0 bases, and 10 bases lay in between. The CDR3, as DNA: TGTGCCAGCACAGCAGGGATCTCTGGGGCCAACGTCCTGACTTTC. It is translated as CASTAGISGANVLTF.

In its sample, this clonotype was seen a few times. The chain employs TRBV6-2 or TRBV6-3 and TRBJ2-1; 9 bases align to TRBD2. CDR1 MNHEY and CDR2 SVGEGT come from the germline V gene. This CDR3 is built from 16 residues. V dropped 4 bases and J dropped 5; count of bases not matched to a gene: 9. The CDR3 loop is CASSLFSSGKNNEQFF. DNA of the CDR3: TGTGCCAGCAGTTTGTTTTCTAGCGGGAAGAACAATGAGCAGTTCTTC.

V gene TRBV20-1 combines with J gene TRBJ2-1; 8 bases are shared with TRBD2. There are 17 residues in the CDR3. Germline assignment: CDR1 DFQATT and CDR2 SNEGSKA (reference sequence). Trimming took 1 base from V and 4 from J; bases not matched to a gene: 12. CDR3 bases: TGCAGTGCTAGAGGCGGACTAGCCGATATCTTTTACAATGAGCAGTTCTTC. This translates into CSARGGLADIFYNEQFF.

There are many counts of this clonotype. The chain employs TRBV29-1 and TRBJ2-1; 9 bases are shared with TRBD1. The CDR3 has 14 residues. Germline CDR1 SQVTM, CDR2 ANQGSEA. The V gene end was trimmed by 6 bases and the J gene end by 5 bases; junction bases not matched to a gene: 8. CDR3: CSVGGTGRNNEQFF. The DNA of the CDR3 is TGCAGCGTAGGAGGGACAGGGCGAAACAATGAGCAGTTCTTC.

This clonotype was observed at least ten times. V is TRBV24-1 and J is TRBJ2-1; 7 bases agree with TRBD1. CDR3 size: 15 residues. CDR1 KGHDR and CDR2 SFDVKD come from the germline V gene. J gave up 8 bases and V 4 bases, and 10 bases lay outside the gene matches. CDR3 protein: CATSDLLQGYDEQFF. CDR3 nucleotide sequence: TGTGCCACCAGTGACCTGCTACAGGGGTACGATGAGCAGTTCTTC.

This clonotype was seen more than once but under ten times. The genes are TRBV5-6 and TRBJ2-7; no clear D gene. Germline V gene data show CDR1 as SGHDT and CDR2 as YYEEEE. Trimming removed 5 bases from V and 1 base from J, with 16 bases in between. This CDR3 region has 15 residues. CDR3 coding DNA: TGTGCCAGCAGTACCAGCGATGACCCTTCCTACGAGCAGTACTTC. Amino acid sequence: CASSTSDDPSYEQYF.

The chain links TRBV18 to TRBJ2-7; D possibly corresponds to TRBD1 (6 bases). The CDR3 extends over 16 amino acids. CDR1 is KGHSH, CDR2 LQKENI, per germline. Trimming took off 3 bases at V and 4 bases at J, with 19 bases between the two ends. DNA for the CDR3: TGTGCCAGCTCACCCTCCCCGGGACAAGGCGCGTACGAGCAGTACTTC. Encoded protein: CASSPSPGQGAYEQYF.

This clonotype was recorded at least ten times. Written as DNA, the CDR3 is TGTGCCAGCAGCGTAGAAGACCCCTCTGGAAACACCATATATTTT. Its translation is CASSVEDPSGNTIYF. The chain uses TRBV9 and TRBJ1-3, with D unclear. Germline V gives CDR1 SGDLS, CDR2 YYNGEE. Trimming removed 0 bases at V and 0 bases at J, with 7 bases between. This CDR3 has 15 amino acids. Looking up the rest from reference TRBV9 and TRBJ1-3 gives the full variable domain: DSGVTQTPKHLITATGQRVTLRCSPRSGDLSVYWYQQSLDQGLQFLIQYYNGEERAKGNILERFSAQQFPDLHSELNLSSLELGDSALYFCASSVEDPSGNTIYFGEGSWLTVV.

The V and J genes are TRBV6-1 and TRBJ2-2, with TRBD2 identical over 7 bases. This CDR3 is built from 14 residues. Germline values: CDR1 MNHNS, CDR2 SASEGT. Unmatched junction bases numbered 7, after V lost 10 bases and J lost 2 bases. CDR3 protein: CATISGANTGELFF. Here the CDR3 DNA reads TGTGCCACGATAAGCGGGGCCAACACCGGGGAGCTGTTTTTT.

In its sample, this clonotype was seen many times. The chain joins TRBV6-1 to TRBJ2-2; no reliable D call. The CDR3 has 17 residues. Deletions cut 1 base from V and 0 bases from J, with 12 bases between. CDR1 is MNHNS, CDR2 SASEGT, per germline. CDR3 loop: CASSEVEGRSNTGELFF. CDR3 nucleotides: TGTGCCAGCAGTGAAGTCGAAGGACGGTCGAACACCGGGGAGCTGTTTTTT.

This clonotype has just a few counts. The chain combines TRBV20-1 with TRBJ2-7; D ambiguous. Germline V gives CDR1 DFQATT, CDR2 SNEGSKA (reference sequence). The V and J ends lost 6 bases and 4 bases respectively, with 19 bases between them. This CDR3 comprises 14 residues. CDR3 nucleotide sequence: TGCAGTGCCAGCGACAAGGGATTGAGGTACGAGCAGTACTTC. This codes for CSASDKGLRYEQYF.

This clonotype was seen many times. V gene TRBV28 combines with J gene TRBJ2-7, with D perhaps TRBD1 (7 bases). Germline values: CDR1 MDHEN, CDR2 SYDVKM. The CDR3 sequence is 16 residues long. V was cut by 5 bases and J by 2 bases, with 19 bases left in between. CDR3 nucleotide sequence: TGTGCCAGCAGTACTTCTCGCAGGGGGAGGACCTACGAGCAGTACTTC. It yields the protein CASSTSRRGRTYEQYF.

The table lists this clonotype with many counts. The V and J genes are TRBV12-3 or TRBV12-4 and TRBJ2-3; D is perhaps TRBD2 (6 bases). The CDR3 sequence is 11 residues long. Trimming took 8 bases from V and 3 from J, leaving 6 bases between them. The CDR3 DNA sequence: TGTGCCAGCGGGAGGACAGATACGCAGTATTTT. Its translation: CASGRTDTQYF.

This clonotype was seen many times. This chain connects TRBV20-1 to TRBJ1-1; TRBD1 might be the D (5 bases). V was clipped by 3 bases and J by 5 bases, with 13 bases between them. Germline-derived CDR1 and CDR2 are DFQATT and SNEGSKA (reference sequence). This CDR3 is 13 amino acids long. The CDR3 DNA sequence: TGCAGTGCTAGTTGGGCAGGGTTGACTGAAGCTTTCTTT. Translating it yields CSASWAGLTEAFF.

Concerning this clonotype itself: Since a much larger clone is just one base distant, this may be a read error. The gene calls are TRBV14 and TRBJ2-3; D possibly corresponds to TRBD1 (5 bases). Germline V gives CDR1 SGHDN, CDR2 FVKESK. This CDR3 is 14 amino acids long. CDR3 sequence reads: CASSRYGSTDMQYF. CDR3 DNA sequence: TGTGCCAGCAGCCGTTATGGTTCGACAGATATGCAGTATTTT.

This clonotype was observed at least ten times. CDR3 region: CASSHWTSEDTQYF. In DNA, the CDR3 is TGTGCCAGCAGTCATTGGACTAGCGAAGATACGCAGTATTTT. The rearrangement joins TRBV27 to TRBJ2-3, with 9 nucleotides matching TRBD2. The trim removed 5 bases at V and 5 bases at J, leaving 5 bases unmatched. The germline CDR1 and CDR2 sequences are MNHEY and SMNVEV (reference sequence). This CDR3 is 14 amino acids long.

The chain employs TRBV4-1 and TRBJ2-1; D is unclear. Trimming removed 1 base at V and 1 base at J, with 14 bases between. This CDR3 is 17 amino acids long. Per the germline V gene, CDR1 is MGHRA and CDR2 is YSYEKL. The CDR3 loop is CASSQVKGDRSYNEQFF. The CDR3 coding sequence is TGCGCCAGCAGCCAAGTAAAGGGTGATCGGTCCTACAATGAGCAGTTCTTC.

This clonotype has at least ten counts. The rearrangement uses TRBV6-1 and TRBJ1-1, with D possibly TRBD1 on 5 matching bases. Trimming removed 5 bases at V and 0 bases at J, with 16 bases between. The CDR3 has 16 residues. Germline assignment: CDR1 MNHNS and CDR2 SASEGT. The CDR3 DNA sequence: TGTGCCAGCAGTCAAACCGTGGGGGGAATGAACACTGAAGCTTTCTTT. This translates into CASSQTVGGMNTEAFF.

This clonotype was seen ten or more times. The rearrangement links TRBV29-1 to TRBJ2-1; D perhaps matches TRBD2 (7 bases). CDR1 and CDR2 from the germline V gene are SQVTM and ANQGSEA. Trimming left V 4 bases short and J 3 bases short, with 13 bases between. The CDR3 runs to 14 residues. CDR3 sequence reads: CSVVRGEGYNEQFF. CDR3 coding DNA: TGCAGCGTTGTAAGGGGGGAGGGCTACAATGAGCAGTTCTTC.

This clonotype was counted at least ten times. As DNA, the CDR3 is TGTGCCAGCAGCTTAGCTGGGGGAGAGACCCAGTACTTC. It translates to CASSLAGGETQYF. This chain uses TRBV7-9 with TRBJ2-5; D possibly uses TRBD1 or TRBD2 (5 bases each). The CDR3 spans 13 residues. From germline, CDR1 is SEHNR and CDR2 FQNEAQ (reference sequence). V was pared by 0 bases and J by 4 bases, with 6 bases between.